This T cell receptor (beta chain) was recorded in a study of T cell responses to AZD1222 COVID-19 vaccine. From germline, CDR1 is MNHEY and CDR2 SVGAGI. The V and J ends lost 4 bases and 5 bases, in that order; junction bases with no gene match: 11. CDR3 length equals 16 residues. Data came from immunoSEQ multiplex PCR; TCRdb stores just in-frame clones and leaves some out. Of some 170,000 clones listed, about 88% are singletons. General study results and limits: Nearly half of unique spike-specific TCRs reportedly avoided B.1.351 and B.1.1.7 mutated regions. Only five to seven AZD1222 recipients tested seropositive at baseline.

On this clone itself: Antigen specificity is unknown.

This chain uses TRBV6-5 with TRBJ2-7; 10 bases agree with TRBD2. Sequences were derived from peripheral blood, sampled on day 0 of AZD1222 vaccination. This sequence was found in an adult in good health. CDR3: CASSSQSLSGRNEQYF. The DNA for the CDR3 is TGTGCCAGCAGTTCCCAATCCCTTAGCGGGAGGAACGAGCAGTACTTC.